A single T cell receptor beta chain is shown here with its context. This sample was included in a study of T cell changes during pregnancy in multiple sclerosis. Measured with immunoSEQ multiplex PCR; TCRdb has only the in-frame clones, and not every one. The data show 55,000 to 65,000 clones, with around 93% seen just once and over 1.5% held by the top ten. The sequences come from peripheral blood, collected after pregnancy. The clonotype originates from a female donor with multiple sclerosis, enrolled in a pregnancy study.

This CDR3 is CSVPDREPGKLFF. The CDR3 coding sequence is TGCAGCGTTCCTGACAGGGAGCCTGGAAAACTGTTTTTT. The chain joins TRBV29-1 to TRBJ1-4; TRBD1 agrees at 7 bases. This CDR3 contains 13 residues. V shed 5 bases and J 10 bases; nucleotides not matched to a gene: 10. Germline CDR1 reads SQVTM; CDR2 reads ANQGSEA. Looking up the rest from reference TRBV29-1 and TRBJ1-4 gives the full variable domain: SAVISQKPSRDICQRGTSLTIQCQVDSQVTMMFWYRQQPGQSLTLIATANQGSEATYESGFVIDKFPISRPNLTFSTLTVSNMSPEDSSIYLCSVPDREPGKLFFGSGTQLSVL.